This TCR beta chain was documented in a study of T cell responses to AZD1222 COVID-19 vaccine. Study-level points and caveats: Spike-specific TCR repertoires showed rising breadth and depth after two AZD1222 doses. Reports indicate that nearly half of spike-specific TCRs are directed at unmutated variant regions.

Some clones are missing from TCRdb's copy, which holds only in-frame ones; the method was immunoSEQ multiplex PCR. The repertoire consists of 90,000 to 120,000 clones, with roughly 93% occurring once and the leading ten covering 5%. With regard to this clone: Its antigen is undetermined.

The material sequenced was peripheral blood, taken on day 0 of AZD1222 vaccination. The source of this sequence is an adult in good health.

The CDR3 nucleotides read TGTGCCAGCAGTGAAGCCCGGGATCAGCCCCAGCATTTT. This encodes CASSEARDQPQHF. V and J are TRBV2 and TRBJ1-5; D remains ambiguous. CDR3 size: 13 residues. V shed 0 bases and J shed 5 bases, with 5 bases lying between them. Looked up from germline, CDR1 is SNHLY and CDR2 is FYNNEI.